This is a list of T cell receptor beta chains from one sample in a study of CD8+ T cells in alopecia areata. Assay: immunoSEQ multiplex PCR; the TCRdb copy retains only in-frame clones and omits some. Of about 120,000 clones listed, 58% are singletons. Sequenced here: CD8+ T cells sorted from blood, sampled at week 4, from a patient treated with tofacitinib. The receptors originated from a human donor with alopecia areata. Each CDR3 is given with its conserved first and last residue. The D gene is left open where the match is weak. Size values are once, few and many counts, or a class for expanded clones, and some rows have none.

cdr3_length,v_call,j_call,clone_size,d_call,cdr3_nt,cdr3_aa
17,TRBV23-1,TRBJ2-3,-,-,TGCGCCAGCAGTCAATCGCGGCGGGGCCTAAGCACAGATACGCAGTATTTT,CASSQSRRGLSTDTQYF
12,TRBV29-1,TRBJ2-7,few,-,TGCAGCGTTGGCGACAGAAACTACGAGCAGTACTTC,CSVGDRNYEQYF
12,TRBV13,TRBJ2-5,once,-,TGTGCCAGCAGCTCCGGTGAAGAGACCCAGTACTTC,CASSSGEETQYF
14,TRBV28,TRBJ2-3,-,-,TGTGCCAGCAGCGTGGACGGACGCACAGATACGCAGTATTTT,CASSVDGRTDTQYF
12,TRBV7-9,TRBJ2-3,-,-,TGTGCCAGCAGCTTACTTGTAGATACGCAGTATTTT,CASSLLVDTQYF
18,TRBV2,TRBJ1-5,-,TRBD1,TGTGCCAGCAGCAATTCGGGACAGGGGGCGTGGAGCAATCAGCCCCAGCATTTT,CASSNSGQGAWSNQPQHF
8,TRBV20-1,TRBJ1-6,-,-,TGCAGTGCTAGTGGACGGTATTTT,CSASGRYF
13,TRBV27,TRBJ1-2,-,-,TGTGCCAGCAGTCCGTCTAGAAACTATGGCTACACCTTC,CASSPSRNYGYTF
15,TRBV2,TRBJ1-2,once,-,TGTGCCAGCAAAATAACCGACAGCCCAGCTAGGGGCTACACCTTC,CASKITDSPARGYTF
13,TRBV30,TRBJ1-1,-,-,TGTGCCTGGGACATAGGAGCGAACACTGAAGCTTTCTTT,CAWDIGANTEAFF
8,TRBV9,TRBJ1-2,few,-,TGTGCCAGCAGCGTGACAGATTTC,CASSVTDF
15,TRBV15,TRBJ1-2,-,-,TGTGCCACCAGCAGAGCAGGTGAGCCGGGTCATGGCTACACCTTC,CATSRAGEPGHGYTF
14,TRBV11-2,TRBJ2-7,-,TRBD1,TGTGCCAGCAGCTACGGACAGGGGGGGTACGAGCAGTACTTC,CASSYGQGGYEQYF
15,TRBV7-9,TRBJ2-6,-,-,TGTGCCAGCAGCTTAATACCCGGCTTGGCCAACGTCCTGACTTTC,CASSLIPGLANVLTF
13,TRBV27,TRBJ1-1,-,-,TGTGCCAGCAGTCCGACAGAGAACACTGAAGCTTTCTTT,CASSPTENTEAFF
19,TRBV19,TRBJ1-5,few,TRBD1,TGTGCCAGTAGTACACCCCGGGACAGGGGCATATATAGCAATCAGCCCCAGCATTTT,CASSTPRDRGIYSNQPQHF
15,TRBV29-1,TRBJ2-4,few,-,TGCAGCGTTGAAGATCGGAAAGAGGTTAAGGACATTCAGTACTTC,CSVEDRKEVKDIQYF
14,TRBV30,TRBJ2-7,-,TRBD1,TGTGCCTGGAGTTTTGGGACAGGCCCCTACGAGCAGTACTTC,CAWSFGTGPYEQYF
11,TRBV30,TRBJ2-1,-,-,TGTGCCTGGAGTTCCGGGGATGAGCAGTTCTTC,CAWSSGDEQFF
11,TRBV29-1,TRBJ2-7,few,-,TGCAGCGGGGAGATGACTAGCGAGCAGTACTTC,CSGEMTSEQYF
13,TRBV29-1,TRBJ2-7,few,-,TGCAGCGTCGATTCGGCAGGGAACTACGAGCAGTACTTC,CSVDSAGNYEQYF
16,TRBV7-9,TRBJ2-3,-,TRBD1,TGTGCCAGCAGCGAGATCAGGGGGCCGAGCCCAGATACGCAGTATTTT,CASSEIRGPSPDTQYF
17,TRBV7-9,TRBJ2-6,-,-,TGTGCCAGCAGCTCCGTGTTAGGAAGTACTGGGGCCAACGTCCTGACTTTC,CASSSVLGSTGANVLTF
13,TRBV29-1,TRBJ2-2,-,-,TGCAGCGTTGTCTTCCAGGTCACCGGGGAGCTGTTTTTT,CSVVFQVTGELFF
13,TRBV30,TRBJ1-1,few,-,TGTGCCTGGATGGGGGGGGATAACACTGAAGCTTTCTTT,CAWMGGDNTEAFF
15,TRBV4-1,TRBJ2-2,few,-,TGCGCCAGCAGCCAAGATAGGGGGGCGGGCCGGGAGCTGTTTTTT,CASSQDRGAGRELFF
15,TRBV7-2,TRBJ1-2,-,-,TGTGCCAGCAGCTTAGGAACAGGGTCGGGCTATGGCTACACCTTC,CASSLGTGSGYGYTF
12,TRBV29-1,TRBJ2-2,-,-,TGCAGCGTGCGTACAGGGTACGGGGAGCTGTTTTTT,CSVRTGYGELFF
14,TRBV19,TRBJ2-2,-,TRBD1,TGTGCCAGTGGAGGCAGGGGGCTTCCCGGGGAGCTGTTTTTT,CASGGRGLPGELFF
13,TRBV7-2,TRBJ2-2,-,-,TGTGCCAGCAGCCTCATGAACACCGGGGAGCTGTTTTTT,CASSLMNTGELFF
13,TRBV29-1,TRBJ2-7,few,-,TGCAGCGTTGTAGTGGGCAGGTTATACGAGCAGTACTTC,CSVVVGRLYEQYF
15,TRBV19,TRBJ2-1,few,TRBD2,TGTGCCAGTAGCCCTGCTAGCGGGGGGAACAATGAGCAGTTCTTC,CASSPASGGNNEQFF
14,TRBV7-8,TRBJ2-3,-,-,TGTGCCAGCAGCTTGGCGGACCCGAAAGATACGCAGTATTTT,CASSLADPKDTQYF
13,TRBV6-5,TRBJ1-2,-,-,TGTGCCAGCAGTTATTCGGCGGCTTATGGCTACACCTTC,CASSYSAAYGYTF
15,TRBV9,TRBJ1-5,-,-,TGTGCCAGCAGCCTGGACGCAATTAGCAATCAGCCCCAGCATTTT,CASSLDAISNQPQHF
13,TRBV29-1,TRBJ2-7,-,-,TGCAGTGTCAAGACTAGTTGGTCCTACGAGCAGTACTTC,CSVKTSWSYEQYF
16,TRBV30,TRBJ1-1,-,-,TGTGCCTGGAGAGAACCTCGTAGGGCTTTATCTGGTGAAGCTTTCTTT,CAWREPRRALSGEAFF
14,TRBV13,TRBJ1-1,-,TRBD1,TGTGCCAGCAGTCCAGGGGGCGCGGACACTGAAGCTTTCTTT,CASSPGGADTEAFF
13,TRBV28,TRBJ2-7,few,TRBD1,TGTGCCAGCAGTTCGACAGGGGGCAACGAGCAGTACTTC,CASSSTGGNEQYF
14,TRBV7-6,TRBJ1-5,-,-,TGTGCCAGCAGCTTATCTGTGGGGGATCAGCCCCAGCATTTT,CASSLSVGDQPQHF
15,TRBV27,TRBJ2-5,-,-,TGTGCCAGCAGTTTCTTCAGTCCCTCCCAAGAGACCCAGTACTTC,CASSFFSPSQETQYF
15,TRBV6-5,TRBJ2-3,once,TRBD1,TGTGCCAGCAGTTACTCAGGGGGCTTGGTGGATACGCAGTATTTT,CASSYSGGLVDTQYF